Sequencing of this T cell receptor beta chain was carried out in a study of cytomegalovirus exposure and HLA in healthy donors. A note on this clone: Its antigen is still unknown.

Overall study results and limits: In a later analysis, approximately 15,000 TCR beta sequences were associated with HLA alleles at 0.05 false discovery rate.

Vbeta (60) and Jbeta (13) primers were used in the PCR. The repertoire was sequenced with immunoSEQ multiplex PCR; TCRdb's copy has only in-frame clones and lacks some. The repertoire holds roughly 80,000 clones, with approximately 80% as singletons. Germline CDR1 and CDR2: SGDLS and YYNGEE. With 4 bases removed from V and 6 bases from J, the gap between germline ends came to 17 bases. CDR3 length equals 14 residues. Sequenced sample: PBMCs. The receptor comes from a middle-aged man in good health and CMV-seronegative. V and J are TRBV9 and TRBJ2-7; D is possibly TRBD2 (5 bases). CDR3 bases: TGTGCCAGCAGCTCTAGCCCTTCAATTAGCGAGCAGTACTTC. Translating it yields CASSSSPSISEQYF.